What follows are 17 T cell receptor beta chains derived from one specimen sequenced in a study of blood T cell repertoires in COVID-19. The protocol was immunoSEQ multiplex PCR, while the TCRdb copy is restricted to in-frame clones and leaves out a portion. The data show a few hundred thousand clones, over 75% seen once. Sequences were obtained from peripheral blood. All receptors come from a man between 25 and 39 years old who had recovered from COVID-19.

In its sample, this clone was seen once. J is TRBJ1-1 and V is TRBV5-1; 9 positions agree with TRBD1. The CDR3 totals 16 residues. V lost 4 bases and J lost 0; bases outside the gene matches: 7. CDR1 is SGHRS, CDR2 YFSETQ, per germline. The CDR3 protein is CASSPRQGGMNTEAFF. The CDR3, as DNA: TGCGCCAGCAGCCCTCGACAGGGGGGCATGAACACTGAAGCTTTCTTT.

The rearrangement uses TRBV5-1 and TRBJ2-7; TRBD1 aligns across 7 bases. The CDR3 covers 16 residues. V shed 4 bases, J shed 0 bases, and the junction held 10 bases outside the gene matches. From germline, CDR1 is SGHRS and CDR2 YFSETQ. CDR3 protein: CASSPGTEQNSYEQYF. The CDR3 coding sequence is TGCGCCAGCAGCCCAGGGACAGAGCAAAACTCCTACGAGCAGTACTTC.

This rearrangement joins TRBV7-6 to TRBJ1-6; D gene unclear. Trimming took off 3 bases at V and 7 bases at J, with 16 bases between the two ends. CDR3 length: 16 amino acids. CDR1 and CDR2 (germline): SGHVS, FNYEAQ. The CDR3 DNA is TGTGCCAGCAGCTTTGGGCCGCAGATCAGGAATTCACCCCTCCACTTT. It encodes CASSFGPQIRNSPLHF. The whole variable domain, filled in from reference TRBV7-6 and TRBJ1-6, reads GAGVSQSPRYKVTKRGQDVALRCDPISGHVSLYWYRQALGQGPEFLTYFNYEAQQDKSGLPNDRFSAERPEGSISTLTIQRTEQRDSAMYRCASSFGPQIRNSPLHFGNGTRLTVT.

The chain combines TRBV6-5 with TRBJ2-7; D is unresolved. The length of the CDR3 is 12 residues. V shed 6 bases and J shed 6 bases, with 12 bases lying between them. The germline V gene has CDR1 MNHEY and CDR2 SVGAGI. CDR3 bases: TGTGCCAGCAGCTCGTCCGGTAGCGAGCAGTACGTC. It is translated as CASSSSGSEQYV.

This clone came up once. The genes are TRBV2 and TRBJ2-4; possibly TRBD1 for D (6 bases). CDR3 length equals 14 residues. The V gene's germline CDR1 is SNHLY and CDR2 FYNNEI. The V and J ends lost 4 bases and 6 bases respectively, with 13 bases between them. In DNA, the CDR3 is TGTGCCAGCAGTGGACGACAGGTTGCAAACATTCAGTACTTC. Translating gives CASSGRQVANIQYF.

V usage is TRBV6-1 and J usage is TRBJ1-2, with 7 bases fitting TRBD1. CDR1 is MNHNS and CDR2 is SASEGT in the germline V gene. V shed 9 bases, J shed 2 bases, and the junction held 9 bases outside the gene matches. The CDR3 consists of 14 residues. The CDR3 loop reads CASFTQGVNYGYTF. In nucleotides, the CDR3 is TGTGCCAGTTTTACCCAGGGGGTAAACTATGGCTACACCTTC.

V and J are TRBV5-1 and TRBJ1-1; 8 bases align to TRBD1. CDR1 and CDR2 (germline): SGHRS, YFSETQ. CDR3 size: 13 residues. The J segment lost 5 bases and the V segment lost 7 bases, leaving 7 bases of the junction unmatched. The CDR3 loop is CASSWTGITEAFF. The DNA of the CDR3 is TGCGCCAGCTCTTGGACAGGGATAACTGAAGCTTTCTTT.

This clone was seen only a few times. V usage is TRBV2 and J usage is TRBJ1-6, with no clear D. The ends were cut back, 1 base at V and 11 bases at J, with 12 bases in the middle. Per germline, CDR1 SNHLY and CDR2 FYNNEI. The CDR3 has 14 amino acids. The DNA for the CDR3 is TGTGCCAGCAGTGAAGTTGATAGCGGGACACCCCTCCACTTT. Translated: CASSEVDSGTPLHF.

CDR3 sequence (DNA): TGTGCCAGCAGTTTATCGAACTATGGCTACACCTTC. It codes for CASSLSNYGYTF. This rearrangement joins TRBV12-3 or TRBV12-4 to TRBJ1-2; no firm D call. The CDR3 extends over 12 amino acids. Trimming removed 2 bases at V and 2 bases at J, with 3 bases between.

J is TRBJ1-4 and V is TRBV9; D unresolved. Germline V gene lookup returns CDR1 SGDLS and CDR2 YYNGEE. Trimming stripped 2 bases from V and 0 bases from J, with 11 bases between. There are 16 residues in the CDR3. This chain's CDR3 is CASSVAEKATNEKLFF. DNA for the CDR3: TGTGCCAGCAGCGTGGCAGAAAAAGCAACTAATGAAAAACTGTTTTTT.

V gene TRBV15 combines with J gene TRBJ2-2; D remains unclear. Per germline, CDR1 LNHNV and CDR2 YYDKDF (reference sequence). Deletions cut 3 bases from V and 8 bases from J, with 19 bases between. This CDR3 spans 16 amino acids. DNA for the CDR3: TGTGCCACCAGCAGGGTTGAGCATGGGTTGACAGGGGAGCTGTTTTTT. It yields the protein CATSRVEHGLTGELFF. The full variable domain, with the rest looked up from reference TRBV15 and TRBJ2-2, is DAMVIQNPRYQVTQFGKPVTLSCSQTLNHNVMYWYQQKSSQAPKLLFHYYDKDFNNEADTPDNFQSRRPNTSFCFLDIRSPGLGDTAMYLCATSRVEHGLTGELFFGEGSRLTVL.

The V and J genes are TRBV12-2 and TRBJ2-5; TRBD2, the table's D call, was not compared with the DNA. TRBV12-2 is a known pseudogene. This CDR3 spans 14 amino acids. The CDR3 protein is CASRNRTTLETQYF. In DNA form, the CDR3 reads TGTGCAAGTCGCAATAGGACTACTTTAGAGACCCAGTACTTC.

The genes are TRBV4-1 and TRBJ2-1; 9 positions match TRBD2. With V trimmed by 0 bases and J by 1 base, 13 bases remained unmatched. The CDR3 is 20 amino acids. CDR1 is MGHRA, CDR2 YSYEKL, per germline. In DNA form, the CDR3 reads TGCGCCAGCAGCCAAGAGAAGAGGAGCCAGACTAGCGGTTCCTACAATGAGCAGTTCTTC. Protein: CASSQEKRSQTSGSYNEQFF.

This clone occurred a few times. The CDR3 nucleotides are TGTGCCAGTAGTAGAATACAGGGGGCGGGTGAGACCCAGTACTTC. Encoded protein: CASSRIQGAGETQYF. The gene calls are TRBV19 and TRBJ2-5; 9 bases map to TRBD1. This CDR3 contains 15 residues. V was pared by 4 bases and J by 5 bases, with 8 bases of the junction left unmatched. Germline lookup yields CDR1 LNHDA and CDR2 SQIVND (reference sequence). Together with reference TRBV19 and TRBJ2-5, the CDR3 gives the full variable domain: DGGITQSPKYLFRKEGQNVTLSCEQNLNHDAMYWYRQDPGQGLRLIYYSQIVNDFQKGDIAEGYSVSREKKESFPLTVTSAQKNPTAFYLCASSRIQGAGETQYFGPGTRLLVL.

The sample holds one count of this clone. This chain connects TRBV6-5 to TRBJ2-7; perhaps TRBD1 as D (7 bases). The germline CDR1 and CDR2 sequences are MNHEY and SVGAGI. The CDR3 contains 14 residues. Trimming stripped 6 bases from V and 7 bases from J, with 19 bases between. The CDR3 sequence: CASRAGGSGPEQYV. The CDR3 DNA follows: TGTGCCAGCAGGGCAGGGGGTAGCGGCCCTGAGCAGTACGTC.

V is TRBV11-2 and J is TRBJ1-6; 10 bases fit TRBD1. Germline-derived CDR1 and CDR2 are SGHAT and FQNNGV. V gave up 6 bases and J gave up 2 bases; unmatched junction bases: 1. The length of the CDR3 is 15 residues. Here the CDR3 DNA reads TGTGCCAGCAGGGGGACAGGGGCCTATAATTCACCCCTCCACTTT. This codes for CASRGTGAYNSPLHF.

The genes are TRBV2 and TRBJ1-3; possibly TRBD1 for D (5 bases). CDR3 size: 14 residues. CDR1 is SNHLY and CDR2 is FYNNEI in the germline V gene. V gave up 7 bases and J gave up 4 bases, with 14 bases separating them. For the CDR3, the DNA is TGTGCCAGCAAAGGACATGGGCTAGGAAACACCATATATTTT. Translation: CASKGHGLGNTIYF.